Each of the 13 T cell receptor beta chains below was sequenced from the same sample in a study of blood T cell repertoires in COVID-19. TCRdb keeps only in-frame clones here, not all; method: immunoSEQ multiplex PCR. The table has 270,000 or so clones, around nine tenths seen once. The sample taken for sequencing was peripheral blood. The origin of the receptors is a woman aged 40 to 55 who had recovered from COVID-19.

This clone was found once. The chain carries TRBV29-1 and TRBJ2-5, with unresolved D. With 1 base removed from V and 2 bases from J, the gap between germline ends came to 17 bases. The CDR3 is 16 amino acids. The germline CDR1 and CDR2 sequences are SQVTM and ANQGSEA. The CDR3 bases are TGCAGCGTTGAAGTGAAAACTGGGCCCCTACAAGAGACCCAGTACTTC. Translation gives CSVEVKTGPLQETQYF. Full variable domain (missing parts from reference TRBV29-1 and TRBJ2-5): SAVISQKPSRDICQRGTSLTIQCQVDSQVTMMFWYRQQPGQSLTLIATANQGSEATYESGFVIDKFPISRPNLTFSTLTVSNMSPEDSSIYLCSVEVKTGPLQETQYFGPGTRLLVL.

The CDR3 region has the DNA TGTGCCAGCAGCTTATGGGAGTCGGAGACCCAGTACTTC. It codes for CASSLWESETQYF. This sequence joins TRBV7-3 and TRBJ2-5, with D possibly TRBD2 on 5 matching bases. This CDR3 is built from 13 residues. With 2 bases removed from V and 5 bases from J, the gap between germline ends came to 9 bases. Germline V gene sequence: CDR1 SGHTA, CDR2 FQGTGA.

The CDR3 protein is CASSLSYRGETQYF. DNA for the CDR3: TGTGCCAGCAGCTTGTCTTATAGGGGAGAGACCCAGTACTTC. V is TRBV11-2 and J is TRBJ2-5, with a weak D call TRBD1 (5 bases). The length of the CDR3 is 14 residues. Germline V lookup: CDR1 SGHAT, CDR2 FQNNGV. V lost 3 bases, J lost 4 bases, and 12 bases lay in between.

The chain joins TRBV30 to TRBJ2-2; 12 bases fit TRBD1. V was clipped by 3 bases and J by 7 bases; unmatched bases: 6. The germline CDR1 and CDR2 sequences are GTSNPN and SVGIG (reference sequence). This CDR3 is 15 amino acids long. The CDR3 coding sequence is TGTGCCTGGAGGGGACAGGGGGCTCTGGTCGGGGAGCTGTTTTTT. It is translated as CAWRGQGALVGELFF.

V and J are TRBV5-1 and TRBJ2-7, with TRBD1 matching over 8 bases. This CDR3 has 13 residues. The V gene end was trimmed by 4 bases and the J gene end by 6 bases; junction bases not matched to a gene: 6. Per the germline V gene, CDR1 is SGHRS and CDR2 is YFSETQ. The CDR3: CASSVGTGPEQYF. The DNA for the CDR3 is TGCGCCAGCAGCGTTGGGACAGGTCCCGAGCAGTACTTC.

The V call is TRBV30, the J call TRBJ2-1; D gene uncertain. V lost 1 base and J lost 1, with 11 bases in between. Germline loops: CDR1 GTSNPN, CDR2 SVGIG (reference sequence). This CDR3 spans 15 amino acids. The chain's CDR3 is CAWSAGVVSYNEQFF. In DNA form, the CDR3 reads TGTGCCTGGAGTGCCGGAGTAGTATCCTACAATGAGCAGTTCTTC.

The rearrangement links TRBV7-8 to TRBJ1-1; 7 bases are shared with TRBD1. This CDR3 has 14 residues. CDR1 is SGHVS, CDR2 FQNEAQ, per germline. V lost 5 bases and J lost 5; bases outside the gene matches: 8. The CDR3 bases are TGTGCCAGCAGCCCCTCACAGGGGCGTACTGAAGCTTTCTTT. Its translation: CASSPSQGRTEAFF.

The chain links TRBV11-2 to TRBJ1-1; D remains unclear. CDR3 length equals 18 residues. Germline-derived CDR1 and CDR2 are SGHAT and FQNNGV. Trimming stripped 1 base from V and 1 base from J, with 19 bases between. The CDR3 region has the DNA TGTGCCAGCAGCTTAGGGAGACCGCTCGGGATGCAGAACACTGAAGCTTTCTTT. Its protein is CASSLGRPLGMQNTEAFF. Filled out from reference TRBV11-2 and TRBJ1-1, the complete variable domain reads EAGVAQSPRYKIIEKRQSVAFWCNPISGHATLYWYQQILGQGPKLLIQFQNNGVVDDSQLPKDRFSAERLKGVDSTLKIQPAKLEDSAVYLCASSLGRPLGMQNTEAFFGQGTRLTVV.

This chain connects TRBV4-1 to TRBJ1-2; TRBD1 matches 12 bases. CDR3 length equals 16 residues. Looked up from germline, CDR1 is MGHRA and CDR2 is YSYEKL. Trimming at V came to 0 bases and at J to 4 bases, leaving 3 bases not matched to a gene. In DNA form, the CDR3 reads TGCGCCAGCAGCCAAGAGCGGGACAGGGGGCTCTATGGCTACACCTTC. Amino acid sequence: CASSQERDRGLYGYTF.

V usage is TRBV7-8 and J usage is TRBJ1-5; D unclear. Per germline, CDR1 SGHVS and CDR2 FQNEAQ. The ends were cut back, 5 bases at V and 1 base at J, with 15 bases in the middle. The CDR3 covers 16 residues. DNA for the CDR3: TGTGCCAGCAGCCGTCAAACTCCCGAGAGCAATCAGCCCCAGCATTTT. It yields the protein CASSRQTPESNQPQHF. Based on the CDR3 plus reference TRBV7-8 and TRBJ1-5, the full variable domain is GAGVSQSPRYKVAKRGQDVALRCDPISGHVSLFWYQQALGQGPEFLTYFQNEAQLDKSGLPSDRFFAERPEGSVSTLKIQRTQQEDSAVYLCASSRQTPESNQPQHFGDGTRLSIL.

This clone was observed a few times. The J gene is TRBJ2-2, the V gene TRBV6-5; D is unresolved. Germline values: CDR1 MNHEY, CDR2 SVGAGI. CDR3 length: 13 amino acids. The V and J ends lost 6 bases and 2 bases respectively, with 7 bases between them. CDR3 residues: CASRPSNTGELFF. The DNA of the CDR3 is TGTGCCAGCAGGCCGAGTAACACCGGGGAGCTGTTTTTT.

CDR3 amino acids: CASSPRGQGAKTQYF. Here the CDR3 DNA reads TGTGCCAGCTCACCACGGGGACAGGGGGCGAAGACCCAGTACTTC. The chain joins TRBV18 to TRBJ2-5; TRBD1 aligns across 12 bases. Germline values: CDR1 KGHSH, CDR2 LQKENI. This CDR3 spans 15 amino acids. After removal of 1 base from V and 6 bases from J, the junction contained 3 bases not matched to a gene. Full variable domain (rest looked up from reference TRBV18 and TRBJ2-5): NAGVMQNPRHLVRRRGQEARLRCSPMKGHSHVYWYRQLPEEGLKFMVYLQKENIIDESGMPKERFSAEFPKEGPSILRIQQVVRGDSAAYFCASSPRGQGAKTQYFGPGTRLLVL.

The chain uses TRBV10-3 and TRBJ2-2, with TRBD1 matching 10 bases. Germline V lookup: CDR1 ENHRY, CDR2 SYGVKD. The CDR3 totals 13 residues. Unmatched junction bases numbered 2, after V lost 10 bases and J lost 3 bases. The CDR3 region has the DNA TGTGCCACCGGGACAGGGGACACCGGGGAGCTGTTTTTT. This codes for CATGTGDTGELFF.